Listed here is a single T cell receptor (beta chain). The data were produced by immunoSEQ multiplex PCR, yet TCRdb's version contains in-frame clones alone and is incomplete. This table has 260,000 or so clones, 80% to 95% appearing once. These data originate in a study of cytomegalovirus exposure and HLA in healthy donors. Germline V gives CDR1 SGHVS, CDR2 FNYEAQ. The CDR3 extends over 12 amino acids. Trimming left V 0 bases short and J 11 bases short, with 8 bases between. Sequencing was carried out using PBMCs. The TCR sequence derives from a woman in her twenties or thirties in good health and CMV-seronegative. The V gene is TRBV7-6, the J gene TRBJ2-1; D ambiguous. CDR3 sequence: CASSLALAKQFF. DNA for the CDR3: TGTGCCAGCAGCTTAGCGCTGGCAAAGCAGTTCTTC.